These 10 T cell receptor beta chains came from one sample sequenced in a study of prognosis after radiotherapy for stage I lung cancer. Amplicons of TCR beta CDR3 were generated from genomic DNA by two-round multiplex PCR. During first-round PCR, primers specific to each TRBV and TRBJ gene were used. TCRdb re-derived calls from the multiplex PCR reads in MiXCR, one entry per CDR3 protein. The sample includes 15,000 or so distinct CDR3 sequences, about 47% of them seen just once. The sample here was PBMCs, taken before or after stereotactic body radiation therapy (not recorded which). All receptors derive from a donor over 45 with non-small cell lung cancer.

This clonotype was seen ten or more times. The rearrangement joins TRBV7-2 to TRBJ2-5, with 10 bases identical to TRBD2. Per germline, CDR1 SGHTA and CDR2 FQGNSA. The V and J ends lost 5 bases and 5 bases, in that order; junction bases with no gene match: 5. This CDR3 spans 14 amino acids. The CDR3: CASSVGTSVETQYF. The CDR3 nucleotides are TGTGCCAGCAGCGTCGGGACTAGCGTTGAGACCCAGTACTTC.

V is TRBV6-1 and J is TRBJ2-1; 16 bases line up with TRBD2. Trimming at V came to 3 bases and at J to 15 bases, leaving 17 bases not matched to a gene. CDR1 is MNHNS, CDR2 SASEGT, per germline. The CDR3 is 18 amino acids. The CDR3 loop is CASSDVEGRGLAGGRRFF. Here the CDR3 DNA reads TGTGCCAGCAGTGATGTCGAAGGCAGGGGACTAGCGGGAGGGAGGAGGTTCTTC.

Many counts were recorded for this clonotype. This chain connects TRBV20-1 to TRBJ2-3; D is unresolved. The length of the CDR3 is 12 residues. Germline V gene data show CDR1 as DFQATT and CDR2 as SNEGSKA (reference sequence). V was clipped by 7 bases and J by 2 bases, with 10 bases between them. In DNA, the CDR3 is TGCAGTGGTTCGGTGGTCACAGATACGCAGTATTTT. This translates into CSGSVVTDTQYF.

For this clonotype: Given a far larger clone just one base away, this is likely a sequencing read error. CDR3 DNA sequence: TGTGCCAGCAGTTTAGAGGTGGACAGCACCACAGATACGCAGTATTTT. This translates into CASSLEVDSTTDTQYF. V and J are TRBV12-3 or TRBV12-4 and TRBJ2-3; D perhaps matches TRBD1 (6 bases). This CDR3 is built from 16 residues. V lost 1 base to trimming and J lost 2 bases, with 13 bases between them.

Ten or more counts support this clonotype. This sequence joins TRBV19 and TRBJ1-2; D may be TRBD1 (6 bases). Germline V lookup: CDR1 LNHDA, CDR2 SQIVND (reference sequence). The CDR3 loop spans 17 amino acids. Trimming took 6 bases from V and 0 from J, leaving 20 bases between them. This CDR3 is CASSPFQGLIANYGYTF. In DNA, the CDR3 is TGTGCCAGTAGCCCATTCCAGGGGTTGATAGCTAACTATGGCTACACCTTC. Full variable domain (remainder filled in from reference TRBV19 and TRBJ1-2): DGGITQSPKYLFRKEGQNVTLSCEQNLNHDAMYWYRQDPGQGLRLIYYSQIVNDFQKGDIAEGYSVSREKKESFPLTVTSAQKNPTAFYLCASSPFQGLIANYGYTFGSGTRLTVV.

This clonotype has at least ten counts. The CDR3 spells CASRAGVGTDTQYF. The DNA for the CDR3 is TGTGCCAGCAGAGCGGGAGTAGGCACAGATACGCAGTATTTT. V and J are TRBV6-1 and TRBJ2-3; 8 bases agree with TRBD2. Germline CDR1 reads MNHNS; CDR2 reads SASEGT. V was clipped by 6 bases and J by 1 base; unmatched bases: 3. The CDR3 consists of 14 residues.

This clonotype has a count of ten or more. The V and J genes are TRBV20-1 and TRBJ2-7, with D unclear. This CDR3 has 11 residues. In germline, CDR1 is DFQATT, CDR2 SNEGSKA (reference sequence). V was clipped by 4 bases and J by 2 bases, with 6 bases between them. The CDR3 here is CSATPAYEQYF. CDR3 coding DNA: TGCAGTGCTACCCCCGCCTACGAGCAGTACTTC.

This clonotype is medium-sized (0.01 to 0.1%). The V call is TRBV7-9, the J call TRBJ2-7, with TRBD2 identical over 10 bases. With V trimmed by 10 bases and J by 4 bases, 7 bases remained unmatched. The CDR3 runs 13 residues. CDR1 and CDR2 from the germline V gene are SEHNR and FQNEAQ (reference sequence). The DNA of the CDR3 is TGTGCCACCAAAACTAGCGGGGCTTACGAGCAGTACTTC. Amino acids: CATKTSGAYEQYF.

This clonotype has just one count. Since a far larger clone is one base different, this is likely a read error. V and J are TRBV6-5 and TRBJ2-7, with 7 nucleotides matching TRBD2. The germline gives CDR1 MNHEY, CDR2 SVGAGI. CDR3 size: 12 residues. The CDR3 DNA follows: TGTTCCAGCGGGGATTGGGTCTACGAGCAGTACTTC. This translates into CSSGDWVYEQYF.

The count of this clonotype is one. The J gene is TRBJ2-3, the V gene TRBV13; the match to TRBD2 covers 10 bases. The CDR3 covers 16 residues. The V and J ends lost 3 bases and 1 base, in that order; junction bases with no gene match: 4. Per the germline V gene, CDR1 is PRHDT and CDR2 is FYEKMQ (reference sequence). CDR3 bases: TGTGCCAGCAGCTTCGGAGCGGGAGGGGGCACAGATACGCAGTATTTT. Its protein is CASSFGAGGGTDTQYF.